Listed below are T cell receptor beta chains from one sample, sequenced in a study of cytomegalovirus exposure and HLA in healthy donors. The assay was immunoSEQ multiplex PCR, and TCRdb's table has in-frame clones only and misses some. The table lists roughly 110,000 clones, 65% to 80% of them singletons. The sample comprised PBMCs. These receptors were collected from a man aged 55 to 70 in good health and CMV-seronegative. CDR3s include the opening cysteine and the closing phenylalanine or tryptophan. A D gene is named only where the DNA matches it firmly. Rows give clone size only sometimes, using once, few, many, or a class for an expanded clone.

v_call	clone_size	j_call	cdr3_length	d_call	cdr3_nt	cdr3_aa
TRBV2	-	TRBJ2-3	15	TRBD2	TGTGCCAGCAGCGGAGCGGGGGGCCCCACAGATACGCAGTATTTT	CASSGAGGPTDTQYF
TRBV7-2	-	TRBJ2-3	16	TRBD2	TGTGCCAGCAGAAGACCAGGCGGGGGGGCCGGCGATACGCAGTATTTT	CASRRPGGGAGDTQYF
TRBV27	-	TRBJ1-2	12	-	TGTGCCAGCCGCCCCCCAGGGCGAGGCTACACCTTC	CASRPPGRGYTF
TRBV4-3	-	TRBJ1-2	14	TRBD1	TGCGCCAGCAGCACCCAGACAGGGGACTATGGCTACACCTTC	CASSTQTGDYGYTF
TRBV6-8	few	TRBJ1-6	15	-	TGTGCCAGGGTTCCCGAGCCTCGTTATAATTCACCCCTCCACTTT	CARVPEPRYNSPLHF
TRBV9	few	TRBJ1-2	16	-	TGTGCCAGCAGCGCCCGGGGGGGAAGGGCTAACTATGGCTACACCTTC	CASSARGGRANYGYTF
TRBV5-1	-	TRBJ2-2	15	TRBD1	TGCGCCAGCAGCCCCGGACAGGGGGTGCCCGGGGAGCTGTTTTTT	CASSPGQGVPGELFF
TRBV7-9	-	TRBJ1-6	14	-	TGTGCCAGCAGCACCCCCGGACAGAATTCACCCCTCCACTTT	CASSTPGQNSPLHF
TRBV30	few	TRBJ1-1	14	-	TGTGCCTGGGCATCCCTCGCGGGGAACACTGAAGCTTTCTTT	CAWASLAGNTEAFF
TRBV14	-	TRBJ1-4	14	-	TGTGCCAGCAGCCAGAATCAGGGCGGTGAAAAACTGTTTTTT	CASSQNQGGEKLFF
TRBV27	-	TRBJ1-6	14	-	TGTGCCAGCAGCGAACAGGCCTATAATTCACCCCTCCACTTT	CASSEQAYNSPLHF
TRBV10-3	-	TRBJ2-1	13	-	TGTGCCATCAGTGAGTCACAGGGCTATGAGCAGTTCTTC	CAISESQGYEQFF
TRBV7-9	-	TRBJ2-5	17	-	TGTGCCAGCAGCTTAGATAGGTGGGAGGAGTACCAAGAGACCCAGTACTTC	CASSLDRWEEYQETQYF
TRBV28	-	TRBJ1-5	14	-	TGTGCCAGCAGTTTACAGGGTCGGAATCAGCCCCAGCATTTT	CASSLQGRNQPQHF
TRBV5-4	once	TRBJ1-4	13	TRBD1	TGTGCCGGGACAGGGTTCCCGGGGGAAAAACTGTTTTTT	CAGTGFPGEKLFF
TRBV6-6	-	TRBJ2-2	15	TRBD2	TGTGCCAGCAGCACCGGACTAGCGCTCACCGGGGAGCTGTTTTTT	CASSTGLALTGELFF
TRBV5-6	-	TRBJ2-5	16	TRBD1	TGTGCCAGCAGCTTGGGGGTCTACAGGGGGCTAAAGACCCAGTACTTC	CASSLGVYRGLKTQYF
TRBV7-2	-	TRBJ2-1	15	-	TGTGCCAGCAGCCACGCACAGGACTCCTACAATGAGCAGTTCTTC	CASSHAQDSYNEQFF
TRBV4-1	-	TRBJ1-4	15	TRBD1	TGCGCCAGCAGCCAGGGGACAGTGAATAATGAAAAACTGTTTTTT	CASSQGTVNNEKLFF
TRBV4-1	-	TRBJ1-5	15	-	TGCGCCAGCAGCCAAGCGGCACAGCGCAATCAGCCCCAGCATTTT	CASSQAAQRNQPQHF
TRBV5-5	-	TRBJ1-5	15	TRBD1	TGTGCCAGCAGTTCCGCCGGGACAGGGACTCAGCCCCAGCATTTT	CASSSAGTGTQPQHF
TRBV6-6	-	TRBJ1-1	15	-	TGTGCCAGCAGTTATAGTGGAGGGGTGAACACTGAAGCTTTCTTT	CASSYSGGVNTEAFF
TRBV30	-	TRBJ2-3	15	TRBD1	TGTGCCTGGAGTGTAAAGGGACAGGGCACAGATACGCAGTATTTT	CAWSVKGQGTDTQYF
TRBV18	-	TRBJ1-6	12	-	TGTGCCAGCTCGGCGGGGGGATCACCCCTCCACTTT	CASSAGGSPLHF
TRBV6-1	-	TRBJ1-1	14	TRBD1	TGTGCCAGCAGGGCCGGGACAGAGAGAACTGAAGCTTTCTTT	CASRAGTERTEAFF